This T cell receptor beta chain was obtained from a study of cytomegalovirus exposure and HLA in healthy donors. Whole-study results and caveats: Most TCR sequences were rare, but some public TCRs occurred in many donors. Earlier findings revealed that most TCR beta V segments proved productive either about 90% or about 30% of the time.

Primers: 60 Vbeta forward and 13 Jbeta reverse. Assay used: immunoSEQ multiplex PCR; TCRdb lists only in-frame clones, some missing. Its table records more than 50,000 clones. CDR1 is GTSNPN and CDR2 is SVGIG in the germline V gene (reference sequence). The germline V and J ends were trimmed by 7 bases and 4 bases, with 13 bases remaining between them. The CDR3 loop spans 12 amino acids. In regard to this clone: Its antigen remains unidentified.

The sequence was collected from a man aged 50-60 years in good health and CMV-seropositive. The chain uses TRBV30 and TRBJ1-2; D perhaps matches TRBD1 (6 bases). Specimen: PBMCs. CDR3 sequence reads: CAYDTGFYGYTF. The CDR3 DNA reads TGTGCCTACGATACAGGGTTCTATGGCTACACCTTC.